A selection of T cell receptor beta chains follows, all from one sample in a study of shared clonotypes between healthy human individuals. The protocol was immunoSEQ multiplex PCR, while the TCRdb copy is restricted to in-frame clones and leaves out a portion. This sample has about 2.3 million clones, with 90% to 95% found just once. Input material: naive CD4+ T cells from PBMCs. The receptors were gathered from a man between 18 and 35 years old in good health. Some clones in this sample may be carry-over from other donors' samples. Both conserved end residues are part of each CDR3. The order of the fields is CDR3 protein, CDR3 DNA, V gene, J gene, clone size, CDR3 length, D gene. A D gene is named only where the DNA matches it firmly. The listing skips clone size in some rows; elsewhere it reads once, few, many or a size class.

CDR3aa: CASSPTFPGTQYF
CDR3nt: TGTGCCAGCAGCCCGACGTTTCCGGGGACCCAGTACTTC
v_gene: TRBV5-4
j_gene: TRBJ2-5
abundance: -
len: 13
d_gene: -

CDR3aa: CASSQDKRTQQYF
CDR3nt: TGCGCCAGCAGCCAAGATAAGAGGACCCAGCAGTACTTC
v_gene: TRBV4-3
j_gene: TRBJ2-7
abundance: once
len: 13
d_gene: -

CDR3aa: CSVENEPGGLIYF
CDR3nt: TGCAGCGTTGAAAACGAGCCAGGAGGATTGATATATTTT
v_gene: TRBV29-1
j_gene: TRBJ1-3
abundance: -
len: 13
d_gene: -

CDR3aa: CASSLEVIQGAVNEKLFF
CDR3nt: TGTGCCAGCAGCTTGGAAGTAATCCAGGGGGCGGTTAATGAAAAACTGTTTTTT
v_gene: TRBV5-8
j_gene: TRBJ1-4
abundance: -
len: 18
d_gene: TRBD1

CDR3aa: CASRWLAGAPYEQYF
CDR3nt: TGTGCCAGCAGGTGGCTAGCGGGAGCTCCGTACGAGCAGTACTTC
v_gene: TRBV27
j_gene: TRBJ2-7
abundance: few
len: 15
d_gene: TRBD2

CDR3aa: CASSPGVQETQYF
CDR3nt: TGCGCCAGCAGCCCCGGGGTACAAGAGACCCAGTACTTC
v_gene: TRBV5-1
j_gene: TRBJ2-5
abundance: -
len: 13
d_gene: -

CDR3aa: CASSLAQGLEAFF
CDR3nt: TGTGCCAGCAGCTTGGCACAAGGCCTAGAGGCTTTCTTT
v_gene: TRBV11-3
j_gene: TRBJ1-1
abundance: -
len: 13
d_gene: -

CDR3aa: CASSSDRASGANVLTF
CDR3nt: TGCGCCAGCAGCAGTGACAGGGCTAGTGGGGCCAACGTCCTGACTTTC
v_gene: TRBV5-1
j_gene: TRBJ2-6
abundance: -
len: 16
d_gene: TRBD1

CDR3aa: CASSVAGENKPYEQYF
CDR3nt: TGTGCCAGCAGCGTAGCGGGGGAGAATAAACCCTACGAGCAGTACTTC
v_gene: TRBV9
j_gene: TRBJ2-7
abundance: -
len: 16
d_gene: -

CDR3aa: CASSSGPSGNTIYF
CDR3nt: TGTGCCAGCTCGAGTGGGCCATCTGGAAACACCATATATTTT
v_gene: TRBV5-6
j_gene: TRBJ1-3
abundance: few
len: 14
d_gene: -

CDR3aa: CASSSLGGETQYF
CDR3nt: TGTGCCAGCTCAAGCCTCGGGGGAGAGACCCAGTACTTC
v_gene: TRBV18
j_gene: TRBJ2-5
abundance: -
len: 13
d_gene: -

CDR3aa: CASSYSQGRISEQYF
CDR3nt: TGTGCCAGCAGTTACTCCCAGGGTCGCATCTCCGAGCAGTACTTC
v_gene: TRBV6-5
j_gene: TRBJ2-7
abundance: -
len: 15
d_gene: -

CDR3aa: CATSRDEARANEKLFF
CDR3nt: TGTGCCACCAGCAGAGATGAGGCCAGGGCAAATGAAAAACTGTTTTTT
v_gene: TRBV15
j_gene: TRBJ1-4
abundance: -
len: 16
d_gene: -

CDR3aa: CAIQPPPGRNTGELFF
CDR3nt: TGTGCCATCCAACCGCCCCCGGGACGAAACACCGGGGAGCTGTTTTTT
v_gene: TRBV28
j_gene: TRBJ2-2
abundance: -
len: 16
d_gene: -

CDR3aa: CASSPDRGQGTGELFF
CDR3nt: TGTGCCAGCAGCCCCGACAGGGGACAAGGCACCGGGGAGCTGTTTTTT
v_gene: TRBV5-4
j_gene: TRBJ2-2
abundance: -
len: 16
d_gene: TRBD1

CDR3aa: CASSYGTSGSDEQFF
CDR3nt: TGTGCCAGCAGTTACGGGACTAGCGGGAGCGATGAGCAGTTCTTC
v_gene: TRBV6-6
j_gene: TRBJ2-1
abundance: few
len: 15
d_gene: TRBD2

CDR3aa: CASSVGQGVGPYGYTF
CDR3nt: TGCGCCAGCAGCGTAGGACAGGGTGTAGGACCCTATGGCTACACCTTC
v_gene: TRBV5-1
j_gene: TRBJ1-2
abundance: once
len: 16
d_gene: TRBD1

CDR3aa: CASSHRAFVGIQYF
CDR3nt: TGTGCCAGCAGTCACCGGGCCTTCGTCGGCATTCAGTACTTC
v_gene: TRBV6-5
j_gene: TRBJ2-4
abundance: -
len: 14
d_gene: -

CDR3aa: CASSLRPGTDPNEQFF
CDR3nt: TGTGCCAGCAGCTTGAGGCCCGGGACAGATCCTAATGAGCAGTTCTTC
v_gene: TRBV7-9
j_gene: TRBJ2-1
abundance: once
len: 16
d_gene: TRBD1

CDR3aa: CASSQETGASGYEQYF
CDR3nt: TGCGCCAGCAGCCAAGAAACTGGTGCGAGCGGCTACGAGCAGTACTTC
v_gene: TRBV4-1
j_gene: TRBJ2-7
abundance: -
len: 16
d_gene: -

CDR3aa: CALKRNWDEQYF
CDR3nt: TGTGCCTTAAAACGGAATTGGGACGAGCAGTACTTC
v_gene: TRBV30
j_gene: TRBJ2-7
abundance: -
len: 12
d_gene: -

CDR3aa: CASKVDPVGEQFF
CDR3nt: TGTGCCAGCAAAGTCGACCCCGTCGGTGAGCAGTTCTTC
v_gene: TRBV2
j_gene: TRBJ2-1
abundance: -
len: 13
d_gene: -

CDR3aa: CASSQEGRGNTIYF
CDR3nt: TGCGCCAGCAGCCAAGAAGGGAGGGGAAACACCATATATTTT
v_gene: TRBV4-1
j_gene: TRBJ1-3
abundance: -
len: 14
d_gene: -

CDR3aa: CASRLFVGGTYEQYF
CDR3nt: TGTGCCAGCAGGTTATTCGTAGGAGGGACTTACGAGCAGTACTTC
v_gene: TRBV6-5
j_gene: TRBJ2-7
abundance: -
len: 15
d_gene: -

CDR3aa: CASSRGQGTDTQYF
CDR3nt: TGTGCCAGCAGTAGAGGACAGGGCACAGATACGCAGTATTTT
v_gene: TRBV25-1
j_gene: TRBJ2-3
abundance: -
len: 14
d_gene: TRBD1

CDR3aa: CAISLVRTGDNEQFF
CDR3nt: TGTGCCATCAGCTTGGTCCGGACAGGGGACAATGAGCAGTTCTTC
v_gene: TRBV10-3
j_gene: TRBJ2-1
abundance: -
len: 15
d_gene: TRBD1

CDR3aa: CASSLLVGAYGYTF
CDR3nt: TGTGCCAGCAGTTTACTTGTGGGGGCCTATGGCTACACCTTC
v_gene: TRBV28
j_gene: TRBJ1-2
abundance: -
len: 14
d_gene: -

CDR3aa: CASSRGQGAPYEQYF
CDR3nt: TGCGCCAGCAGCCGGGGACAGGGGGCTCCCTACGAGCAGTACTTC
v_gene: TRBV4-1
j_gene: TRBJ2-7
abundance: -
len: 15
d_gene: TRBD1

CDR3aa: CASSLDPGTGANVLTF
CDR3nt: TGCGCCAGCAGCTTGGATCCAGGGACTGGGGCCAACGTCCTGACTTTC
v_gene: TRBV5-1
j_gene: TRBJ2-6
abundance: -
len: 16
d_gene: -

CDR3aa: CASSTTDHQPQHF
CDR3nt: TGTGCCAGCAGCACGACAGACCATCAGCCCCAGCATTTT
v_gene: TRBV9
j_gene: TRBJ1-5
abundance: -
len: 13
d_gene: -

CDR3aa: CASSLVASGSTDTQYF
CDR3nt: TGTGCCAGCAGCTTGGTGGCTAGCGGGAGTACAGATACGCAGTATTTT
v_gene: TRBV5-6
j_gene: TRBJ2-3
abundance: -
len: 16
d_gene: TRBD2

CDR3aa: CASSSRDFFNEQFF
CDR3nt: TGTGCCAGCAGCTCCCGGGACTTTTTCAATGAGCAGTTCTTC
v_gene: TRBV7-9
j_gene: TRBJ2-1
abundance: -
len: 14
d_gene: -

CDR3aa: CASSSTSGSFEQYF
CDR3nt: TGCGCCAGCAGCTCGACCAGCGGGTCGTTTGAGCAGTACTTC
v_gene: TRBV5-1
j_gene: TRBJ2-7
abundance: -
len: 14
d_gene: -

CDR3aa: CASSYYRGGHYEQYF
CDR3nt: TGTGCCAGCAGTTACTACCGGGGGGGACACTACGAGCAGTACTTC
v_gene: TRBV6-6
j_gene: TRBJ2-7
abundance: -
len: 15
d_gene: TRBD2

CDR3aa: CSAGTGRTGELFF
CDR3nt: TGCAGCGCCGGGACCGGAAGAACCGGGGAGCTGTTTTTT
v_gene: TRBV29-1
j_gene: TRBJ2-2
abundance: once
len: 13
d_gene: -

CDR3aa: CASRQGPQENTEAFF
CDR3nt: TGTGCCAGCAGACAGGGCCCTCAGGAGAACACTGAAGCTTTCTTT
v_gene: TRBV2
j_gene: TRBJ1-1
abundance: -
len: 15
d_gene: -

CDR3aa: CAWTPPTWGDFGEQYF
CDR3nt: TGTGCCTGGACCCCTCCAACATGGGGCGACTTCGGCGAGCAGTACTTC
v_gene: TRBV30
j_gene: TRBJ2-7
abundance: -
len: 16
d_gene: -

CDR3aa: CASRKILAGIQETQYF
CDR3nt: TGTGCCAGCAGGAAGATACTAGCGGGGATCCAAGAGACCCAGTACTTC
v_gene: TRBV28
j_gene: TRBJ2-5
abundance: -
len: 16
d_gene: TRBD2

CDR3aa: CASSSAPGKTNVLTF
CDR3nt: TGTGCCAGCAGTTCTGCCCCGGGGAAAACAAACGTCCTGACTTTC
v_gene: TRBV27
j_gene: TRBJ2-6
abundance: -
len: 15
d_gene: -

CDR3aa: CASSAPGQKNIQYF
CDR3nt: TGCGCCAGCAGCGCCCCCGGACAGAAAAACATTCAGTACTTC
v_gene: TRBV4-1
j_gene: TRBJ2-4
abundance: -
len: 14
d_gene: -

CDR3aa: CASRGQAQETQYF
CDR3nt: TGTGCCAGCCGCGGACAGGCTCAAGAGACCCAGTACTTC
v_gene: TRBV18
j_gene: TRBJ2-5
abundance: -
len: 13
d_gene: TRBD1

CDR3aa: CAWRHRRTWVYNEQFF
CDR3nt: TGTGCCTGGAGGCATAGGAGGACCTGGGTCTACAATGAGCAGTTCTTC
v_gene: TRBV30
j_gene: TRBJ2-1
abundance: once
len: 16
d_gene: -

CDR3aa: CASTGAGCTEAFF
CDR3nt: TGCGCCTCCACAGGGGCGGGGTGCACTGAAGCTTTCTTT
v_gene: TRBV23-1
j_gene: TRBJ1-1
abundance: -
len: 13
d_gene: TRBD1

CDR3aa: CASSFLGQGDTEAFF
CDR3nt: TGTGCCAGCAGCTTCCTCGGACAGGGTGATACTGAAGCTTTCTTT
v_gene: TRBV5-4
j_gene: TRBJ1-1
abundance: once
len: 15
d_gene: TRBD1

CDR3aa: CASGPDRTNQETQYF
CDR3nt: TGTGCCAGCGGCCCCGACAGGACAAACCAAGAGACCCAGTACTTC
v_gene: TRBV2
j_gene: TRBJ2-5
abundance: -
len: 15
d_gene: -